The 12 T cell receptor beta chains below were found in one sample sequenced in a study of blood T cells in healthy people across ages (dated by TCRdb to the mid-2010s). The receptor library was made with 5' RACE. A second PCR of about 6 to 11 cycles was run with a J-beta primer mix and a sample-barcoded 5' primer. Starting from the raw public reads, TCRdb applied fastp trimming at Q25, assembled clones with MiXCR and retained in-frame beta chains. Duplicate CDR3 protein sequences are folded into a single record with the most common DNA and genes. The sample contains approximately 2,000,000 distinct CDR3 sequences, about 39% of them found a single time. The leading ten clones occupy under 30% of the sample. The sequenced sample was blood. The source of these receptors is a human donor in good health.

This clonotype occurred a few times. The CDR3 loop reads CASSVAQPSYTDTQYF. In nucleotides, the CDR3 is TGTGCCAGCAGCGTAGCCCAGCCTAGTTACACAGATACGCAGTATTTT. The chain links TRBV9 to TRBJ2-3, with D unresolved. Germline V gene lookup returns CDR1 SGDLS and CDR2 YYNGEE. Trimming took off 0 bases at V and 2 bases at J, with 13 bases between the two ends. The CDR3 is 16 residues long.

The V and J genes are TRBV20-1 and TRBJ1-2; the D is unclear. The length of the CDR3 is 15 residues. CDR1 DFQATT and CDR2 SNEGSKA come from the germline V gene (reference sequence). V was shortened by 6 bases and J by 3 bases, with 20 bases between the two germline ends. The CDR3 DNA reads TGCAGTGCACAGAGGGAGACCAAGGCAGACTATGGCTACACCTTC. Translating it yields CSAQRETKADYGYTF.

V gene TRBV7-3 combines with J gene TRBJ2-5, with D uncertain. The CDR3 has 14 residues. The V gene's germline CDR1 is SGHTA and CDR2 FQGTGA. The V gene lost 1 base and the J gene lost 0 bases, with 6 bases spanning the gap. The CDR3 nucleotides are TGTGCCAGCAGCTTAAGTCCAGACCAAGAGACCCAGTACTTC. It specifies CASSLSPDQETQYF. Based on the CDR3 plus reference TRBV7-3 and TRBJ2-5, the full variable domain is GAGVSQTPSNKVTEKGKYVELRCDPISGHTALYWYRQSLGQGPEFLIYFQGTGAADDSGLPNDRFFAVRPEGSVSTLKIQRTERGDSAVYLCASSLSPDQETQYFGPGTRLLVL.

The J gene is TRBJ2-5, the V gene TRBV7-8, with D hard to call. The length of the CDR3 is 13 residues. Trimming cost V 10 bases and J 4 bases, with 16 bases left between them. Germline V gives CDR1 SGHVS, CDR2 FQNEAQ. In nucleotides, the CDR3 is TGTGCCACCCTATCCAGCGAGCGAGAGACCCAGTACTTC. It yields the protein CATLSSERETQYF.

The chain couples TRBV4-3 to TRBJ1-4; D is uncertain. With 4 bases removed from V and 0 bases from J, the gap between germline ends came to 12 bases. Germline values: CDR1 LGHNA, CDR2 YSLEER. The CDR3 spans 16 residues. The CDR3: CASSRRTPATNEKLFF. Written as DNA, the CDR3 is TGCGCCAGCAGCCGCCGGACGCCCGCAACTAATGAAAAACTGTTTTTT.

The table lists this clonotype with a few counts. The rearrangement joins TRBV20-1 to TRBJ2-1; 10 bases are shared with TRBD2. CDR1 and CDR2 (germline): DFQATT, SNEGSKA (reference sequence). The CDR3 has 14 residues. The J segment lost 8 bases and the V segment lost 3 bases, leaving 7 bases of the junction unmatched. The chain's CDR3 is CSASFSGGADEQFF. The CDR3 nucleotides read TGCAGTGCTAGTTTCAGCGGGGGGGCCGATGAGCAGTTCTTC.

This clonotype has just one count. This chain connects TRBV9 to TRBJ2-1, with 10 nucleotides matching TRBD2. Germline-derived CDR1 and CDR2 are SGDLS and YYNGEE. The CDR3 consists of 15 residues. The junction had 12 bases not matched to a gene; V was cut back by 3 bases and J by 12 bases. The CDR3 region is CASSESGGAEGLQFF. The CDR3 nucleotides read TGTGCCAGCAGCGAGAGCGGGGGGGCGGAAGGTTTGCAGTTCTTC. Filled out from reference TRBV9 and TRBJ2-1, the complete variable domain reads DSGVTQTPKHLITATGQRVTLRCSPRSGDLSVYWYQQSLDQGLQFLIQYYNGEERAKGNILERFSAQQFPDLHSELNLSSLELGDSALYFCASSESGGAEGLQFFGPGTRLTVL.

This clonotype appeared a few times. The rearrangement uses TRBV7-2 and TRBJ2-1, with D unclear. The CDR3 runs to 14 residues. The germline CDR1 and CDR2 sequences are SGHTA and FQGNSA. The V end lost 8 bases, the J end lost 3 bases, and 14 bases lay between the germline ends. The CDR3 reads CASVDKLHYNEQFF. DNA for the CDR3: TGTGCCAGCGTAGACAAACTCCACTACAATGAGCAGTTCTTC.

The chain combines TRBV9 with TRBJ2-1; no reliable D call. Germline values: CDR1 SGDLS, CDR2 YYNGEE. CDR3 length equals 14 residues. The V end was cut by 0 bases, the J end by 4 bases, with 8 bases between. The CDR3 is CASSVAGRYNEQFF. In nucleotides, the CDR3 is TGTGCCAGCAGCGTAGCTGGGCGGTACAATGAGCAGTTCTTC. Looking up the rest from reference TRBV9 and TRBJ2-1 gives the full variable domain: DSGVTQTPKHLITATGQRVTLRCSPRSGDLSVYWYQQSLDQGLQFLIQYYNGEERAKGNILERFSAQQFPDLHSELNLSSLELGDSALYFCASSVAGRYNEQFFGPGTRLTVL.

In its sample, this clonotype was seen a few times. The J gene is TRBJ2-7, the V gene TRBV29-1; D is unresolved. Germline CDR1 SQVTM, CDR2 ANQGSEA. The CDR3 loop spans 11 amino acids. V lost 2 bases to trimming and J lost 2 bases, with 4 bases between them. DNA for the CDR3: TGCAGCGTTGAAATCACCTACGAGCAGTACTTC. Residues: CSVEITYEQYF.

On this clonotype itself: One end of the junction is discordant with germline, which a read error may explain. This chain joins TRBV7-2 and TRBJ1-2; D remains unclear. This CDR3 is 15 amino acids long. Per germline, CDR1 SGHTA and CDR2 FQGNSA. The CDR3 is CAGSLARGRNYGYTF. CDR3 DNA sequence: TGTGCCGGCAGCTTAGCGCGTGGAAGAAACTATGGCTACACCTTC.

The chain carries TRBV9 and TRBJ1-2, with 7 bases lining up with TRBD1. Germline CDR1 and CDR2: SGDLS and YYNGEE. The CDR3 has 15 residues. J was trimmed by 5 bases and V by 4 bases; bases with no gene match: 11. The CDR3 DNA reads TGTGCCAGCAGCCCCACCGGGACAGCGGGATATGGCTACACCTTC. This codes for CASSPTGTAGYGYTF. The full variable domain, its missing parts supplied by reference TRBV9 and TRBJ1-2, is DSGVTQTPKHLITATGQRVTLRCSPRSGDLSVYWYQQSLDQGLQFLIQYYNGEERAKGNILERFSAQQFPDLHSELNLSSLELGDSALYFCASSPTGTAGYGYTFGSGTRLTVV.